The next 19 T cell receptor beta chains were all read from a single sample in a study of T cell changes during pregnancy in multiple sclerosis. Assay: immunoSEQ multiplex PCR; the TCRdb copy retains only in-frame clones and omits some. The data show tens of thousands of clones, about 90% seen once. The specimen comprised CD4+ T cells from peripheral blood mononuclear cells, sampled in the third trimester of pregnancy. The source is a female donor with multiple sclerosis, enrolled in a pregnancy study.

The chain carries TRBV7-3 and TRBJ1-1; 7 positions agree with TRBD1. V trimming: 5 bases; J trimming: 1 base; junction bases outside the gene matches: 7. Germline V gene sequence: CDR1 SGHTA, CDR2 FQGTGA. The CDR3 loop spans 15 amino acids. The CDR3 sequence: CASSATGRSNTEAFF. CDR3 DNA: TGTGCCAGCAGCGCGACAGGGCGTTCGAACACTGAAGCTTTCTTT. The variable domain in full, with the rest retrieved from reference TRBV7-3 and TRBJ1-1, is GAGVSQTPSNKVTEKGKYVELRCDPISGHTALYWYRQSLGQGPEFLIYFQGTGAADDSGLPNDRFFAVRPEGSVSTLKIQRTERGDSAVYLCASSATGRSNTEAFFGQGTRLTVV.

The V call is TRBV6-1, the J call TRBJ1-1; 9 positions agree with TRBD1. V dropped 5 bases and J dropped 4; count of bases not matched to a gene: 8. The CDR3 covers 15 residues. The germline gives CDR1 MNHNS, CDR2 SASEGT. The CDR3 DNA reads TGTGCCAGCAGTCTAAGCGGGACAGGGAGCACTGAAGCTTTCTTT. This encodes CASSLSGTGSTEAFF.

CDR3 in amino acids: CAITATGEGTEAFF. CDR3 DNA: TGTGCCATCACCGCGACAGGGGAGGGGACTGAAGCTTTCTTT. The chain carries TRBV10-3 and TRBJ1-1; 8 positions agree with TRBD1. The J segment lost 5 bases and the V segment lost 7 bases, leaving 9 bases of the junction unmatched. This CDR3 is built from 14 residues. Germline V gene lookup returns CDR1 ENHRY and CDR2 SYGVKD.

The chain couples TRBV11-2 to TRBJ2-5, with TRBD1 matching 8 bases. The CDR3 spans 13 residues. Germline values: CDR1 SGHAT, CDR2 FQNNGV. V gave up 4 bases and J gave up 3 bases; unmatched junction bases: 1. This chain's CDR3 is CASSWDRKETQYF. The DNA for the CDR3 is TGTGCCAGCAGCTGGGACAGGAAAGAGACCCAGTACTTC. Looking up the rest from reference TRBV11-2 and TRBJ2-5 gives the full variable domain: EAGVAQSPRYKIIEKRQSVAFWCNPISGHATLYWYQQILGQGPKLLIQFQNNGVVDDSQLPKDRFSAERLKGVDSTLKIQPAKLEDSAVYLCASSWDRKETQYFGPGTRLLVL.

This clone was found once. V usage is TRBV5-8 and J usage is TRBJ2-7; possibly TRBD2 for D (5 bases). V was cut by 10 bases and J by 7 bases, with 15 bases left in between. This CDR3 has 11 amino acids. CDR1 is SGHTS and CDR2 is YDEGEE in the germline V gene. In DNA, the CDR3 is TGTGCCGGAGGTATGTTCAGTGAGCAGTACTTC. The encoded protein is CAGGMFSEQYF. The full variable domain, in which reference TRBV5-8 and TRBJ2-7 provide the parts outside the CDR3, is EAGVTQSPTHLIKTRGQQATLRCSPISGHTSVYWYQQALGLGLQFLLWYDEGEERNRGNFPPRFSGRQFPNYSSELNVNALELEDSALYLCAGGMFSEQYFGPGTRLTVT.

V and J are TRBV7-6 and TRBJ2-1; a possible D gene is TRBD2 (7 bases). Germline assignment: CDR1 SGHVS and CDR2 FNYEAQ. The CDR3 has 15 amino acids. The V and J ends lost 1 base and 9 bases respectively, with 16 bases between them. CDR3 loop: CASSLEGGPGREQFF. Written as DNA, the CDR3 is TGTGCCAGCAGCTTAGAGGGGGGGCCGGGTCGTGAGCAGTTCTTC.

This clone was detected only once. This chain connects TRBV4-2 to TRBJ1-6; maybe TRBD1 (6 bases). Trimming cost V 1 base and J 5 bases, with 15 bases left between them. The CDR3 length is 17 residues. Looked up from germline, CDR1 is LGHNA and CDR2 is YNFKEQ. In nucleotides, the CDR3 is TGTGCCAGCAGCCAAGCCCCACAGGGATCCAATAATTCACCCCTCCACTTT. Encoded protein: CASSQAPQGSNNSPLHF.

The chain links TRBV27 to TRBJ1-1; 8 bases line up with TRBD1. CDR1 MNHEY and CDR2 SMNVEV come from the germline V gene (reference sequence). V gave up 2 bases and J gave up 1 base; unmatched junction bases: 0. This CDR3 spans 14 amino acids. The CDR3 bases are TGTGCCAGCAGTTTACAGGGGGCGAACACTGAAGCTTTCTTT. This encodes CASSLQGANTEAFF.

This chain links TRBV2 with TRBJ2-5; weak D call: TRBD2 (5 bases). Germline values: CDR1 SNHLY, CDR2 FYNNEI. The V gene lost 6 bases and the J gene lost 2 bases, with 16 bases spanning the gap. The CDR3 totals 15 residues. This CDR3 is CASSFTRLGQETQYF. The CDR3 DNA reads as TGTGCCAGCAGCTTCACTAGATTGGGGCAAGAGACCCAGTACTTC.

This chain links TRBV6-1 with TRBJ1-2; 12 bases fit TRBD1. The CDR3 consists of 15 residues. With V trimmed by 4 bases and J by 4 bases, 4 bases remained unmatched. The V gene's germline CDR1 is MNHNS and CDR2 SASEGT. The CDR3 sequence is CASSAGTGGIYGYTF. CDR3 nucleotides: TGTGCCAGCAGTGCCGGGACAGGGGGCATCTATGGCTACACCTTC.

The V and J genes are TRBV4-1 and TRBJ2-1, with a tentative D call TRBD1 (7 bases). Per germline, CDR1 MGHRA and CDR2 YSYEKL. CDR3 size: 16 residues. Between the trimmed V and J ends, which lost 1 base and 2 bases, there was a span of 12 bases. The CDR3 loop is CASSQGGGGAYNEQFF. The DNA of the CDR3 is TGCGCCAGCAGCCAAGGCGGAGGGGGCGCCTACAATGAGCAGTTCTTC.

The CDR3 DNA reads TGTGCCAGCAGCGACCGGGGGAGGGGATCCCACGCTGGAAACACCATATATTTT. As protein: CASSDRGRGSHAGNTIYF. The chain recombines TRBV7-2 with TRBJ1-3, with D perhaps TRBD1 (5 bases). CDR3 length equals 18 residues. V was cut by 5 bases and J by 2 bases, with 22 bases left in between. Per the germline V gene, CDR1 is SGHTA and CDR2 is FQGNSA.

The V gene is TRBV9, the J gene TRBJ2-7; TRBD1 matches at 7 bases. In germline, CDR1 is SGDLS, CDR2 YYNGEE. J was trimmed by 3 bases and V by 3 bases; bases with no gene match: 6. This CDR3 comprises 14 residues. For the CDR3, the DNA is TGTGCCAGCAGCGACCGGGACAGTAACTACGAGCAGTACTTC. Its protein product is CASSDRDSNYEQYF. Together with reference TRBV9 and TRBJ2-7, the CDR3 gives the full variable domain: DSGVTQTPKHLITATGQRVTLRCSPRSGDLSVYWYQQSLDQGLQFLIQYYNGEERAKGNILERFSAQQFPDLHSELNLSSLELGDSALYFCASSDRDSNYEQYFGPGTRLTVT.

This rearrangement joins TRBV13 to TRBJ1-2, with 7 bases aligning to TRBD1. Trimming cost V 5 bases and J 4 bases; bases outside gene matches: 10. Germline lookup yields CDR1 PRHDT and CDR2 FYEKMQ (reference sequence). The CDR3 has 15 amino acids. CDR3 protein: CASSPVGQGGYGYTF. The CDR3 coding sequence is TGTGCCAGCAGCCCCGTTGGTCAGGGGGGCTATGGCTACACCTTC.

J is TRBJ2-4 and V is TRBV9, with D maybe TRBD1 (6 bases). The CDR3 totals 15 residues. Germline V gene data show CDR1 as SGDLS and CDR2 as YYNGEE. Deletions cut 0 bases from V and 6 bases from J, with 13 bases between. CDR3 loop: CASSVGTGLGNIQYF. CDR3 DNA: TGTGCCAGCAGCGTAGGAACAGGGTTGGGAAACATTCAGTACTTC.

The CDR3 region is CASSPPGQGYEQYF. Here the CDR3 DNA reads TGCGCCAGCAGCCCCCCCGGACAGGGTTACGAGCAGTACTTC. The V call is TRBV5-1, the J call TRBJ2-7, with 8 bases matching TRBD1. This CDR3 has 14 amino acids. Germline assignment: CDR1 SGHRS and CDR2 YFSETQ. The J segment lost 4 bases and the V segment lost 4 bases, leaving 7 bases of the junction unmatched.

In the case of this clone: With a much larger clone just one base away, this may be a read error. J is TRBJ1-5 and V is TRBV19, with TRBD1 identical over 7 bases. The CDR3 runs to 17 residues. The ends lost 6 bases at V and 4 bases at J; junction bases unmatched: 15. Germline-derived CDR1 and CDR2 are LNHDA and SQIVND (reference sequence). The CDR3 nucleotides are TGTGCCAGTAGAAATCAGCAGACAGGGTATGAGAATCAGCCCCAGCATTTT. The encoded protein is CASRNQQTGYENQPQHF.

The genes are TRBV6-1 and TRBJ2-7, with 14 bases lining up with TRBD2. The germline gives CDR1 MNHNS, CDR2 SASEGT. The CDR3 length is 15 residues. The ends lost 5 bases at V and 6 bases at J; junction bases unmatched: 6. Here the CDR3 reads CASSSTSGGEGEQYF. For the CDR3, the DNA is TGTGCCAGCAGTTCGACTAGCGGGGGGGAAGGCGAGCAGTACTTC.

The J gene is TRBJ2-1, the V gene TRBV9; TRBD2 aligns across 7 bases. The CDR3 is made up of 16 amino acids. Per germline, CDR1 SGDLS and CDR2 YYNGEE. V trimming: 0 bases; J trimming: 6 bases; junction bases outside the gene matches: 9. CDR3 bases: TGTGCCAGCAGCGTAGGTGCAGCGGGGAGGTCCAATGAGCAGTTCTTC. This translates into CASSVGAAGRSNEQFF.